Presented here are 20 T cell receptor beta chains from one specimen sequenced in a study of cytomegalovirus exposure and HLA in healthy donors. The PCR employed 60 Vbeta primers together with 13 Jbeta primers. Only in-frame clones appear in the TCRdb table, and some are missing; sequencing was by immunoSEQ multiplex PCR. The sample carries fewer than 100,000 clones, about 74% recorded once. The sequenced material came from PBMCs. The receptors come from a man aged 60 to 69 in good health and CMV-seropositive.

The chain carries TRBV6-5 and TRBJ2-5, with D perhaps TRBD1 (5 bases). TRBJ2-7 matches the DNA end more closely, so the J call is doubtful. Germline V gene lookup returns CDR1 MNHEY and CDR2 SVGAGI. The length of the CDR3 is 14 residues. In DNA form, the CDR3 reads TGTGCCAGCAGTTACTCCCGCAGGGCCTACGAGCAGTACTTC. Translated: CASSYSRRAYEQYF.

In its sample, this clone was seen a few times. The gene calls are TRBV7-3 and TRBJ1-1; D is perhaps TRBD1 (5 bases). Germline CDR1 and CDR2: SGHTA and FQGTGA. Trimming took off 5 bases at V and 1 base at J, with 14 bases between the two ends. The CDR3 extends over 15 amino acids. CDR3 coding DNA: TGTGCCAGCAGCCGGGGGGAGTTGGGGAACACTGAAGCTTTCTTT. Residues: CASSRGELGNTEAFF. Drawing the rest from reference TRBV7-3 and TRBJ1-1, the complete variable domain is GAGVSQTPSNKVTEKGKYVELRCDPISGHTALYWYRQSLGQGPEFLIYFQGTGAADDSGLPNDRFFAVRPEGSVSTLKIQRTERGDSAVYLCASSRGELGNTEAFFGQGTRLTVV.

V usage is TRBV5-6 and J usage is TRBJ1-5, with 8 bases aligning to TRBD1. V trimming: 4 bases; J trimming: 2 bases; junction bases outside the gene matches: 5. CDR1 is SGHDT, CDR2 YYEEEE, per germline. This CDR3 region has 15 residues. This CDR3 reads CASSAGGRGNQPQHF. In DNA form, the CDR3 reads TGTGCCAGCAGCGCAGGGGGCCGGGGCAATCAGCCCCAGCATTTT. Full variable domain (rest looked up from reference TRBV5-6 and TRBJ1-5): DAGVTQSPTHLIKTRGQQVTLRCSPKSGHDTVSWYQQALGQGPQFIFQYYEEEERQRGNFPDRFSGHQFPNYSSELNVNALLLGDSALYLCASSAGGRGNQPQHFGDGTRLSIL.

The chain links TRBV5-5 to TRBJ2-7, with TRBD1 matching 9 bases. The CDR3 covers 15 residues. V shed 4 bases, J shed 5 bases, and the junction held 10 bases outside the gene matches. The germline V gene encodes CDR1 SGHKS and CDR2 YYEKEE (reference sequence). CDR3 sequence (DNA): TGTGCCAGCAGCCCCGGACAGGGGCTAGTTGACGAGCAGTACTTC. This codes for CASSPGQGLVDEQYF.

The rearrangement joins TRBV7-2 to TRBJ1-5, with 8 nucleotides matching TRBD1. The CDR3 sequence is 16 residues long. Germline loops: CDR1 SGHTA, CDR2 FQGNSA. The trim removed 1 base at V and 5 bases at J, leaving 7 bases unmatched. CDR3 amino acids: CASSLVQGAVDQPQHF. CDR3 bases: TGTGCCAGCAGCTTAGTTCAGGGGGCTGTAGATCAGCCCCAGCATTTT.

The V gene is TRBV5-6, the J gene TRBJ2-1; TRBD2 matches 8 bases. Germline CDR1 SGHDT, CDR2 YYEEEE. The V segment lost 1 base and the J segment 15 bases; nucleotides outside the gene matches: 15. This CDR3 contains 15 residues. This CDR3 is CASSLKEGGSGVWFF. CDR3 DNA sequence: TGTGCCAGCAGCTTGAAGGAGGGGGGTAGCGGGGTTTGGTTCTTC. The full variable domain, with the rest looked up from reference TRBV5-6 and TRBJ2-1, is DAGVTQSPTHLIKTRGQQVTLRCSPKSGHDTVSWYQQALGQGPQFIFQYYEEEERQRGNFPDRFSGHQFPNYSSELNVNALLLGDSALYLCASSLKEGGSGVWFFGPGTRLTVL.

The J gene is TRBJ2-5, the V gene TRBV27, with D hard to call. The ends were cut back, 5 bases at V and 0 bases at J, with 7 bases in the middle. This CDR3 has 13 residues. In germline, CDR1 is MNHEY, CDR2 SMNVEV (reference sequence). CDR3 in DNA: TGTGCCAGCAGTGAGCTTTACCAAGAGACCCAGTACTTC. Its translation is CASSELYQETQYF.

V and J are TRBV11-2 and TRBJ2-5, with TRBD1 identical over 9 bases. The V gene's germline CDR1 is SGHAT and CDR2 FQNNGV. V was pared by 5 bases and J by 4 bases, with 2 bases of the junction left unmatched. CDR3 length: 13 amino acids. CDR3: CASSLDRGETQYF. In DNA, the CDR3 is TGTGCCAGCAGCCTGGACAGGGGAGAGACCCAGTACTTC.

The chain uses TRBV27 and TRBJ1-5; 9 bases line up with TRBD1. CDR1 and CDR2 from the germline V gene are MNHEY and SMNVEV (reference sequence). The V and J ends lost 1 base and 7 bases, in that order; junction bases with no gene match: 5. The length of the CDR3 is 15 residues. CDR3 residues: CASSLYGTGWQPQHF. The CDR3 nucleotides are TGTGCCAGCAGTTTATATGGGACAGGGTGGCAGCCCCAGCATTTT.

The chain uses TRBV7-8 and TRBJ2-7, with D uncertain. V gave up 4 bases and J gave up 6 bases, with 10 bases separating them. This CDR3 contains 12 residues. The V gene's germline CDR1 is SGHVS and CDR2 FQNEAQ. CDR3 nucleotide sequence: TGTGCCAGCAGCTATAAATTCTCCGAGCAGTACTTC. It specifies CASSYKFSEQYF.

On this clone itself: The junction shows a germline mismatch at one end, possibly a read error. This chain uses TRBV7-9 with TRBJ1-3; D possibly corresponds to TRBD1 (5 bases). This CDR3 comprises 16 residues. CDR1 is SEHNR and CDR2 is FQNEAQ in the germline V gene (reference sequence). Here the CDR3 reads CSSSSTRAGAGNTIYF. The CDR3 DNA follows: TGTTCCAGCAGCTCCACGCGGGCGGGGGCTGGAAACACCATATATTTT.

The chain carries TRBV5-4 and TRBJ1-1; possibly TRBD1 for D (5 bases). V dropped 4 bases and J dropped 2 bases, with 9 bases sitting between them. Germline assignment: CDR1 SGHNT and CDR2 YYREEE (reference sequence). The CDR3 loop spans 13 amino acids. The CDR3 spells CASSVQVNTEAFF. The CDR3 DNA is TGTGCCAGCAGCGTACAGGTAAACACTGAAGCTTTCTTT.

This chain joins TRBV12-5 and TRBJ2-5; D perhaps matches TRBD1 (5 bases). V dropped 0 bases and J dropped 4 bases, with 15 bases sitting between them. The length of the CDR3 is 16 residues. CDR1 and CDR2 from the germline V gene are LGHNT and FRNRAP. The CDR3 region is CASGLVLSGRGETQYF. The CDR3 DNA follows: TGTGCTAGTGGTTTGGTACTTTCAGGTAGGGGAGAGACCCAGTACTTC.

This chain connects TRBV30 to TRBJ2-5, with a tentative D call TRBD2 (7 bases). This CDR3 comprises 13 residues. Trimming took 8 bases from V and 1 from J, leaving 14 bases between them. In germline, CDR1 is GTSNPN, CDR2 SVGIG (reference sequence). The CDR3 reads CAGGGHRQETQYF. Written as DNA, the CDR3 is TGTGCCGGGGGGGGACACCGCCAAGAGACCCAGTACTTC.

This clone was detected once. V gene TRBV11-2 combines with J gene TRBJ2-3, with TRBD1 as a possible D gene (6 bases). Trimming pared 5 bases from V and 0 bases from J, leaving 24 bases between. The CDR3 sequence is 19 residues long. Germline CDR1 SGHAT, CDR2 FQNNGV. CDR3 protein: CASSGILVGQGSSTDTQYF. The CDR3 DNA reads TGTGCCAGCAGCGGGATTCTGGTCGGGCAGGGGTCTAGCACAGATACGCAGTATTTT.

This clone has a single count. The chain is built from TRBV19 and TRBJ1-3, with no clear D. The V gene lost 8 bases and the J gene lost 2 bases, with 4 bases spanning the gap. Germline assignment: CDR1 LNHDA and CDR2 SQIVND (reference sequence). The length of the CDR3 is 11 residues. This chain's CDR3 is CASPPGNTIYF. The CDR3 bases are TGTGCCAGTCCTCCTGGAAACACCATATATTTT.

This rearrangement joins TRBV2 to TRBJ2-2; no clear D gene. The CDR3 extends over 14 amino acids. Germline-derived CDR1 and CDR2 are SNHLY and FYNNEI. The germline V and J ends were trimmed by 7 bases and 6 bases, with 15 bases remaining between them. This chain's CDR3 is CASTPRVSAGELFF. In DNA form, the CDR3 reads TGTGCCAGCACCCCACGGGTTAGTGCCGGGGAGCTGTTTTTT. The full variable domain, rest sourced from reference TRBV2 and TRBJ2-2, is EPEVTQTPSHQVTQMGQEVILRCVPISNHLYFYWYRQILGQKVEFLVSFYNNEISEKSEIFDDQFSVERPDGSNFTLKIRSTKLEDSAMYFCASTPRVSAGELFFGEGSRLTVL.

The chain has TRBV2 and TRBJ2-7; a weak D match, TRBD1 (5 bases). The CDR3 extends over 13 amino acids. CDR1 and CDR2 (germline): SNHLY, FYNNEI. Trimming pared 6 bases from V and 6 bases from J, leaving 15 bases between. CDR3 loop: CASRQGLEGEQYF. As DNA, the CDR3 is TGTGCCAGCAGGCAGGGTTTAGAAGGCGAGCAGTACTTC.

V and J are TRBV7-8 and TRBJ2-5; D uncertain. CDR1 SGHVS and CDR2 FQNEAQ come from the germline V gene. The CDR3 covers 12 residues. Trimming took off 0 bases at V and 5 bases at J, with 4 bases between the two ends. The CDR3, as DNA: TGTGCCAGCAGCTTAGCCCCGGAGACCCAGTACTTC. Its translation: CASSLAPETQYF.

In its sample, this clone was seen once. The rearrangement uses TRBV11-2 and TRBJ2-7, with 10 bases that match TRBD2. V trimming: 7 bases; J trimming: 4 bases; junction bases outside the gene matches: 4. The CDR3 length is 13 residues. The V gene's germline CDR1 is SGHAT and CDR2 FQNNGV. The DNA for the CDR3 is TGTGCCAGCACGATAGCGGGGGGTTACGAGCAGTACTTC. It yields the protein CASTIAGGYEQYF.